Sequencing of this TCR beta chain was carried out in a study of T cells in localized non-small cell lung cancer. Worth noting for this clone: Its antigen is still unknown.

Sequenced by immunoSEQ multiplex PCR; TCRdb stores in-frame clones only, minus some. This table holds roughly 24,000 clones, roughly 80% found once. Broader study findings: For the top 100 tumor clones, a median about 62 also appeared in adjacent lung.

The TCR comes from a man aged 40 to 70 with stage III squamous cell lung carcinoma. Sequenced here: peripheral blood, sampled before any cancer treatment.

The DNA for the CDR3 is TGTGCCAGCAGCTTAGCTGAAGGGCAGCCCCAGCATTTT. Its protein is CASSLAEGQPQHF. This chain joins TRBV5-8 and TRBJ1-5; D is ambiguous. Per the germline V gene, CDR1 is SGHTS and CDR2 is YDEGEE. This CDR3 region has 13 residues. The ends were cut back, 2 bases at V and 7 bases at J, with 10 bases in the middle.